Listed here are 11 T cell receptor beta chains from one sample, sequenced in a study of T-cell reconstitution after alpha-beta-depleted transplantation in children. TCRbeta library construction was performed incorporating unique molecular identifiers. A single record per CDR3 protein comes from TCRdb applying MiXCR to the PCR reads. The table includes a few hundred thousand distinct CDR3 sequences, approximately 12% detected once. The input for sequencing was PBMCs, mostly from graft donor cells, taken 360 days after TCRalphabeta/CD19-depleted stem cell transplant. The receptors originated from a male patient under 18 who had a stem cell transplant for acute myeloid leukemia, so the T cells may come from the graft donor.

This clonotype was picked up a small number of times. The rearrangement uses TRBV20-1 and TRBJ2-5, with D perhaps given as TRBD1 or TRBD2 (5 bases each). This CDR3 region has 12 residues. Trimming pared 7 bases from V and 3 bases from J, leaving 12 bases between. The germline V gene encodes CDR1 DFQATT and CDR2 SNEGSKA (reference sequence). As DNA, the CDR3 is TGCAGTGGGGGGACGGGAAAAGAGACCCAGTACTTC. Translating gives CSGGTGKETQYF.

The chain recombines TRBV28 with TRBJ2-7, with TRBD2 as a possible D gene (5 bases). Germline V gene lookup returns CDR1 MDHEN and CDR2 SYDVKM. Trimming shortened V by 4 bases and J by 2 bases, and 18 bases separated the two germline ends. This CDR3 has 16 amino acids. The CDR3 coding sequence is TGTGCCAGCAGTTCCCCGTGGGGAGCGGCTACCTACGAGCAGTACTTC. Translating it yields CASSSPWGAATYEQYF. Variable domain in full (rest from reference TRBV28 and TRBJ2-7): DVKVTQSSRYLVKRTGEKVFLECVQDMDHENMFWYRQDPGLGLRLIYFSYDVKMKEKGDIPEGYSVSREKKERFSLILESASTNQTSMYLCASSSPWGAATYEQYFGPGTRLTVT.

In this sample, this clonotype turned up a few times. This sequence joins TRBV28 and TRBJ2-2; 11 bases map to TRBD2. Trimming at V came to 7 bases and at J to 1 base, leaving 14 bases not matched to a gene. The CDR3 contains 19 residues. Germline CDR1 is MDHEN and CDR2 is SYDVKM. CDR3: CASTPALPLAGGNTGELFF. CDR3 DNA: TGTGCCAGCACCCCTGCCCTTCCTCTAGCGGGAGGGAACACCGGGGAGCTGTTTTTT.

This rearrangement joins TRBV24-1 to TRBJ2-1; TRBD2 agrees at 8 bases. V lost 3 bases, J lost 5 bases, and 26 bases stayed unmatched. This CDR3 has 22 residues. Germline values: CDR1 KGHDR, CDR2 SFDVKD. The CDR3 loop is CATSDRGDSVLAGGTPHNEQFF. In nucleotides, the CDR3 is TGTGCCACCAGTGATCGGGGGGATTCGGTGCTAGCGGGCGGGACTCCACACAATGAGCAGTTCTTC.

This clonotype was seen repeatedly, ten times or more. V and J are TRBV4-3 and TRBJ2-2; tentative D call: TRBD2 (5 bases). Deletions cut 0 bases from V and 5 bases from J, with 10 bases between. The germline V gene encodes CDR1 LGHNA and CDR2 YSLEER. The CDR3 is 15 amino acids. The CDR3 DNA is TGCGCCAGCAGCCAAGACGCCCGGGGTACCGGGGAGCTGTTTTTT. Translated, it gives CASSQDARGTGELFF.

This clonotype was seen ten or more times. The chain combines TRBV12-3 or TRBV12-4 with TRBJ2-2; 7 bases match TRBD1. CDR3 size: 14 residues. V was clipped by 8 bases and J by 3 bases; unmatched bases: 6. CDR3 sequence: CASFPRGYTGELFF. The CDR3 nucleotides read TGTGCCAGCTTTCCCAGGGGGTACACCGGGGAGCTGTTTTTT.

This clonotype occurred a few times. The chain carries TRBV7-3 and TRBJ2-3; tentatively, D is TRBD1 or TRBD2 (5 bases each). The V gene's germline CDR1 is SGHTA and CDR2 FQGTGA. Trimming pared 2 bases from V and 6 bases from J, leaving 15 bases between. The CDR3 is 15 amino acids. CDR3 protein: CASSLLGTLRDTQYF. CDR3 DNA: TGTGCCAGCAGCTTATTGGGGACGCTGCGGGATACGCAGTATTTT.

This clonotype was counted a few times. The rearrangement uses TRBV6-2 or TRBV6-3 and TRBJ2-1, with D perhaps given as TRBD1 or TRBD2 (5 bases each). Trimming stripped 2 bases from V and 5 bases from J, with 13 bases between. The CDR3 spans 15 residues. Germline values: CDR1 MNHEY, CDR2 SVGEGT. CDR3 amino acids: CASSYHRDGHNEQFF. The CDR3 DNA reads as TGTGCCAGCAGTTACCACCGGGACGGCCACAATGAGCAGTTCTTC.

This sequence joins TRBV20-1 and TRBJ2-7; no definite D call. The V and J ends lost 0 bases and 4 bases respectively, with 7 bases between them. Germline V lookup: CDR1 DFQATT, CDR2 SNEGSKA (reference sequence). The CDR3 length is 12 residues. CDR3 nucleotides: TGCAGTGCTAGAGACAAAGTATACGAGCAGTACTTC. Translation gives CSARDKVYEQYF.

The chain carries TRBV3-1 and TRBJ2-7; the D is unclear. CDR3 length: 15 amino acids. The V gene lost 1 base and the J gene lost 5 bases, with 15 bases spanning the gap. The germline V gene encodes CDR1 LGHDT and CDR2 YNNKEL (reference sequence). The CDR3 DNA sequence: TGTGCCAGCAGCCAAGGCCCCTCTAGTACAGACGAGCAGTACTTC. Translating it yields CASSQGPSSTDEQYF.

This clonotype has only a few counts. The rearrangement joins TRBV7-3 to TRBJ2-5; possibly TRBD1 for D (6 bases). Between the trimmed V and J ends, which lost 1 base and 8 bases, there was a span of 11 bases. The CDR3 spans 13 residues. Looked up from germline, CDR1 is SGHTA and CDR2 is FQGTGA. The DNA of the CDR3 is TGTGCCAGCAGCTTAAGCAGGGGTACAACCCAGTACTTC. It yields the protein CASSLSRGTTQYF.